This T cell receptor (beta chain) emerged from a study of identifying expanded T cells in peripheral blood (dated by TCRdb to between 2018 and 2020). At the level of the whole study: Separate aliquots of the same genomic DNA pool were sequenced to produce technical replicates, and four replicates were compared in pairs.

V is trimmed back by 3 bases and J by 3 bases, and the junction contains 7 bases that no gene match accounts for. The CDR3 runs 15 amino acids, cysteine and phenylalanine included. The DNA shown is the 45-base CDR3, in frame from base 1. From the germline V gene, CDR1 is SNHLY and CDR2 is FYNNEI. TCRbeta CDR3 regions were profiled by bias-controlled multiplex PCR amplification of genomic DNA with the immunoSEQ Assay. Concerning the study's data processing: The absolute abundance of each unique TCRbeta CDR3 region was quantified after sequences were collapsed and filtered. Two models were used to test differential abundance: a binomial model (Fisher-equivalent) and a beta-binomial model that adds time-dependent variance fitted from healthy donors. Clones with fewer than 5 combined templates were removed, and a clone was called differentially abundant if the clone's Benjamini-Hochberg FDR was below 0.01. Beta-binomial variance was modeled as a function of total template count across the two samples using the form v = (b*log(k)+a)^2. Held by TCRdb, this immuneACCESS table contains in-frame sequences only and omits some clones. Under half of the omission traces to an unresolved V gene where checked; the cause of the rest is unknown. V, J and clone size are taken as reported in that table, and D and trimming were inferred from the DNA itself. This sample comprises some 90,000 clones, more than 70% of them detected only once. Around a fifth of the sample rests with the top ten.

During the collection period, no infections or other immune events were recorded for the healthy donors. Healthy-donor blood repertoires served as a training cohort to calibrate time-dependent variance in a beta-binomial model of T-cell clone differential abundance. The training cohort was composed of some ten healthy donors, 3 female and 7 male. An age range of about 25 to 64 years, with an average of about 45 years, was recorded for the donors. Whole blood, obtained from a commercial supplier, was collected from each healthy donor at three time points spaced approximately two weeks apart. For immunosequencing, genomic DNA was extracted from whole blood that had not been sorted. Overall study outcomes, separate from this receptor: In all healthy donors, the variance in clone template counts between samples taken about 14 days apart rose significantly as total template count increased. The authors expected that over much longer intervals, such as months to years, biological variance in healthy repertoires might increase even further. Both the number of clones called differentially abundant and the false-positive rate were significantly reduced by the beta-binomial model across all healthy-donor time intervals. The binomial model flagged approximately 1.2 differentially abundant clones between technical replicates, compared with about 16.4 over roughly 2 weeks and approximately 20 over roughly 4 weeks.

Details on this clone: Its antigen is currently not known. No much larger clone is present one base from it, and per-base qualities are unavailable.

This chain joins TRBV2 to TRBJ2-7; 8 of the junction bases match TRBD2. Input material: blood. This sequence originates from a person aged 18-69 years in good health. The CDR3 region: CASSDMVAGHYEQYF. The nucleotide sequence reads TGTGCCAGCAGTGATATGGTAGCGGGGCACTACGAGCAGTACTTC.